This is a list of T cell receptor beta chains from one sample in a study of control samples from healthy donors and cancer patients. The data were produced by immunoSEQ multiplex PCR, yet TCRdb's version contains in-frame clones alone and is incomplete. This table has fewer than 200,000 clones, 90% appearing once. The sequencing sample was made of blood. The receptors were gathered from a woman in her forties or fifties in good health. The CDR3 runs from the conserved cysteine through the conserved F or W. Fields, in order: D gene, J gene, V gene, clone size, CDR3 protein, CDR3 DNA. A D gene is named only where the DNA matches it firmly. Part of the rows lack a size; the others show once, few, many or a class for expanded clones.

TRBD1,TRBJ2-2,TRBV2,NA,CASRAGTGDVSGELFF,TGTGCCAGCAGGGCCGGGACAGGGGATGTCAGCGGGGAGCTGTTTTTT
TRBD1,TRBJ1-5,TRBV24-1,NA,CATSDVTGNQPQHF,TGTGCCACCAGTGATGTGACAGGGAATCAGCCCCAGCATTTT
NA,TRBJ2-7,TRBV7-2,NA,CASSSRGEGSYEQYF,TGTGCCAGCAGCTCGAGGGGCGAGGGCTCCTACGAGCAGTACTTC
TRBD1,TRBJ1-1,TRBV14,NA,CASSQTGRSYTEAFF,TGTGCCAGCAGCCAGACAGGGCGAAGTTACACTGAAGCTTTCTTT
NA,TRBJ1-1,TRBV4-1,NA,CASSQQTGTISWNTEAFF,TGCGCCAGCAGCCAACAGACCGGGACGATTTCTTGGAACACTGAAGCTTTCTTT
NA,TRBJ1-2,TRBV6-5,NA,CASRVTGLGGYTF,TGTGCCAGCAGAGTTACAGGGTTGGGGGGCTACACCTTC
NA,TRBJ2-2,TRBV5-1,few,CASSLIPTGELFF,TGCGCCAGCAGCCTAATCCCCACCGGGGAGCTGTTTTTT
TRBD1,TRBJ2-7,TRBV5-1,NA,CASSGTGGYEQYF,TGCGCCAGCAGCGGGACAGGAGGCTACGAGCAGTACTTC
NA,TRBJ2-3,TRBV10-3,NA,CAISAGRTDTQYF,TGTGCCATCAGTGCGGGTAGGACAGATACGCAGTATTTT
TRBD2,TRBJ2-1,TRBV4-2,NA,CASSQGTSGTSEQFF,TGTGCCAGCAGCCAAGGGACTAGCGGTACAAGTGAGCAGTTCTTC
NA,TRBJ2-5,TRBV30,NA,CAWSVLLEYATQYF,TGTGCCTGGAGTGTATTGTTAGAGTATGCGACCCAGTACTTC
TRBD2,TRBJ2-1,TRBV9,NA,CASSARGLAGGAYNEQFF,TGTGCCAGCAGCGCGCGGGGACTAGCGGGAGGAGCCTACAATGAGCAGTTCTTC
TRBD1,TRBJ1-2,TRBV10-3,few,CAIRTGRFYGYTF,TGTGCCATCCGGACAGGGAGATTCTATGGCTACACCTTC
TRBD2,TRBJ2-5,TRBV6-2/TRBV6-3,NA,CASSYGPSGRIETQYF,TGTGCCAGCAGTTACGGTCCTAGCGGGAGGATAGAGACCCAGTACTTC
TRBD2,TRBJ2-1,TRBV18,NA,CASSPQREGSNEQFF,TGTGCCAGCTCACCACAAAGGGAGGGGAGCAATGAGCAGTTCTTC
NA,TRBJ1-3,TRBV11-2,NA,CASSTPGHRRGTIYF,TGTGCCAGCAGCACCCCGGGACATCGTAGAGGCACCATATATTTT
TRBD1,TRBJ1-5,TRBV30,NA,CAWSGGQLNQPQHF,TGTGCCTGGAGTGGGGGACAGTTAAATCAGCCCCAGCATTTT
NA,TRBJ2-7,TRBV4-3,NA,CASSQDYAPYEQYF,TGCGCCAGCAGCCAAGATTATGCCCCCTACGAGCAGTACTTC
NA,TRBJ2-2,TRBV7-3,NA,CASSPLIGELFF,TGTGCCAGCAGCCCCCTAATAGGGGAGCTGTTTTTT
NA,TRBJ2-1,TRBV3-1/TRBV3-2,NA,CASSQEGPTFF,TGTGCCAGCAGCCAAGAAGGACCCACGTTCTTC
NA,TRBJ1-5,TRBV19,NA,CASSTNSNQPQHF,TGTGCCAGTAGTACCAATAGCAATCAGCCCCAGCATTTT
NA,TRBJ2-7,TRBV27,NA,CASSLGRDIEQYF,TGTGCCAGCAGTTTAGGGAGAGACATCGAGCAGTACTTC
NA,TRBJ2-3,TRBV19,few,CASTSGRLGQRADTQYF,TGTGCCAGTACCTCGGGGAGGTTGGGACAGAGGGCGGATACGCAGTATTTT
NA,TRBJ2-1,TRBV7-2,NA,CASSLPEVDEQFF,TGTGCCAGCAGCTTACCCGAAGTAGATGAGCAGTTCTTC
TRBD2,TRBJ2-1,TRBV19,NA,CASRAGRGGLDEQFF,TGTGCCAGTCGCGCGGGGCGGGGGGGCCTTGATGAGCAGTTCTTC
NA,TRBJ2-7,TRBV4-2,NA,CASSISPSYEQYF,TGTGCCAGCAGTATCTCCCCATCCTACGAGCAGTACTTC
NA,TRBJ1-1,TRBV30,NA,CAWSVQEGTEAFF,TGTGCCTGGAGTGTACAGGAGGGCACTGAAGCTTTCTTT
TRBD2,TRBJ2-1,TRBV19,NA,CATSRIAGNNEQFF,TGTGCTACTTCCCGGATAGCGGGAAACAATGAGCAGTTCTTC
NA,TRBJ1-5,TRBV27,NA,CASSLFPYSNQPQHF,TGTGCCAGCAGTTTATTTCCTTATAGCAATCAGCCCCAGCATTTT
NA,TRBJ1-2,TRBV7-2,NA,CASSPTPPGAANYGYTF,TGTGCCAGCAGCCCTACCCCGCCAGGCGCAGCTAACTATGGCTACACCTTC
NA,TRBJ1-4,TRBV29-1,NA,CSVERQRNEKLFF,TGCAGCGTTGAAAGGCAGAGGAATGAAAAACTGTTTTTT
TRBD2,TRBJ2-7,TRBV2,NA,CASSRSGRLYEQYF,TGTGCCAGCAGTAGGAGCGGGAGGCTCTACGAGCAGTACTTC
TRBD1,TRBJ1-2,TRBV29-1,NA,CSAEGQGVFYGYTF,TGCAGCGCTGAGGGACAGGGGGTTTTCTATGGCTACACCTTC
TRBD1,TRBJ2-1,TRBV19,few,CASIQPGQTNEQFF,TGTGCCAGTATCCAGCCGGGACAGACCAATGAGCAGTTCTTC
TRBD1,TRBJ1-4,TRBV18,NA,CASSRGTEEKLFF,TGTGCCAGCTCACGTGGGACAGAGGAAAAACTGTTTTTT
NA,TRBJ2-3,TRBV4-1,NA,CASRPLLRSDTQYF,TGCGCCAGCAGGCCTTTGTTACGGTCAGATACGCAGTATTTT
NA,TRBJ2-3,TRBV2,NA,CASSRTDTQYF,TGTGCCAGCAGTCGAACAGATACGCAGTATTTT
TRBD1,TRBJ2-5,TRBV7-3,NA,CASSVSGGETQYF,TGTGCCAGCAGCGTGTCAGGGGGCGAGACCCAGTACTTC
NA,TRBJ1-4,TRBV6-5,NA,CASSYEAGGPRVLFF,TGTGCCAGCAGTTACGAAGCTGGGGGGCCGAGGGTACTGTTTTTT
NA,TRBJ1-5,TRBV3-1/TRBV3-2,few,CASSQDKVGPQHF,TGTGCCAGCAGCCAAGATAAGGTAGGGCCCCAGCATTTT
NA,TRBJ1-4,TRBV18,NA,CASSPGEQATNEKLFF,TGTGCCAGCTCACCAGGTGAGCAGGCAACTAATGAAAAACTGTTTTTT
TRBD1,TRBJ1-1,TRBV7-3,NA,CASSVTGAAGTEAFF,TGTGCCAGCAGCGTTACAGGGGCCGCGGGGACTGAAGCTTTCTTT
NA,TRBJ2-3,TRBV6-2/TRBV6-3,NA,CASSYAGTQYF,TGTGCCAGCAGTTATGCCGGTACGCAGTATTTT
NA,TRBJ2-7,TRBV5-4,NA,CASSWDGTSLYEQYF,TGTGCCAGCAGCTGGGACGGGACTTCGCTTTACGAGCAGTACTTC
NA,TRBJ1-1,TRBV13,NA,CASSLGIRRREAFF,NA
NA,TRBJ2-4,TRBV2,NA,CASTPGSKNIQYF,TGTGCCAGCACTCCAGGCTCCAAAAACATTCAGTACTTC
TRBD1,TRBJ2-3,TRBV10-2,NA,CASSGQGFSTDTQYF,TGCGCCAGCAGTGGACAGGGCTTCTCCACAGATACGCAGTATTTT
TRBD1,TRBJ2-3,TRBV7-3,NA,CASSPGQGAVRTDTQYF,TGTGCCAGCAGCCCCGGACAGGGGGCTGTTAGGACAGATACGCAGTATTTT
NA,TRBJ1-2,TRBV7-3,NA,CASSLGGADGYTF,TGTGCCAGCAGCTTAGGGGGGGCAGATGGCTACACCTTC
NA,TRBJ2-2,TRBV30,NA,CAWSDPRGTNTGELFF,TGTGCCTGGAGTGATCCTCGGGGGACGAACACCGGGGAGCTGTTTTTT
TRBD1,TRBJ2-2,TRBV27,NA,CASRSGTGTVNTGELFF,TGTGCCAGCAGATCCGGGACAGGGACTGTTAACACCGGGGAGCTGTTTTTT
NA,TRBJ2-7,TRBV5-4,NA,CASTTSLNPYEQYF,TGTGCCAGCACCACTTCACTCAACCCCTACGAGCAGTACTTC
NA,TRBJ2-5,TRBV30,NA,CAWGTASTQYF,TGTGCCTGGGGCACAGCGTCGACCCAGTACTTC
NA,TRBJ2-1,TRBV30,once,CAWSVLEHDEQFF,TGTGCCTGGAGTGTACTAGAACACGATGAGCAGTTCTTC